Each of the 18 T cell receptor beta chains below was sequenced from the same sample in a study of cytomegalovirus exposure and HLA in healthy donors. PCR used 60 Vbeta primers and 13 Jbeta primers. Produced via immunoSEQ multiplex PCR; TCRdb's table is partial and in-frame only. The sample contains 120,000 to 150,000 clones, roughly two thirds of which appear only once. The material sequenced was PBMCs. These TCRs come from a human donor in good health.

The chain employs TRBV6-6 and TRBJ2-5; no reliable D call. Near its end, the DNA agrees better with TRBJ2-7, so the J call may be wrong. The CDR3 sequence is 11 residues long. Germline lookup yields CDR1 MNHNY and CDR2 SVGAGI (reference sequence). DNA of the CDR3: TGTGCCAGCAGTCGAGGCTACGAGCAGTACTTC. Its protein is CASSRGYEQYF.

V is TRBV6-1 and J is TRBJ1-3, with D unclear. The CDR3 has 15 amino acids. Trimming removed 6 bases from V and 2 bases from J, with 14 bases in between. From germline, CDR1 is MNHNS and CDR2 SASEGT. CDR3 sequence (DNA): TGTGCCAGCAGACCCTCCCTAGGCACTGGAAACACCATATATTTT. Encoded protein: CASRPSLGTGNTIYF.

This chain uses TRBV4-1 with TRBJ2-1; tentatively, D is TRBD2 (6 bases). The germline V and J ends were trimmed by 1 base and 12 bases, with 13 bases remaining between them. Per germline, CDR1 MGHRA and CDR2 YSYEKL. The CDR3 has 13 residues. In DNA form, the CDR3 reads TGCGCCAGCAGCCAAGGCCAGGGAGGAGGGCAGTTCTTC. This sequence encodes CASSQGQGGGQFF.

This chain connects TRBV6-5 to TRBJ2-2; 7 bases fit TRBD2. The trim removed 8 bases at V and 1 base at J, leaving 4 bases unmatched. The CDR3 contains 14 residues. From germline, CDR1 is MNHEY and CDR2 SVGAGI. This CDR3 reads CASGSSGNTGELFF. The CDR3 DNA is TGTGCCAGCGGTTCTAGCGGGAACACCGGGGAGCTGTTTTTT.

In its sample, this clone was seen a few times. This sequence joins TRBV6-5 and TRBJ1-3; D is unclear. Trimming stripped 1 base from V and 4 bases from J, with 5 bases between. Germline CDR1 reads MNHEY; CDR2 reads SVGAGI. The CDR3 length is 13 residues. This CDR3 is CASSYFRGNTIYF. DNA for the CDR3: TGTGCCAGCAGTTACTTCAGGGGAAACACCATATATTTT.

The V gene is TRBV6-5, the J gene TRBJ1-2; no firm D call. Trimming cost V 7 bases and J 8 bases, with 11 bases left between them. Germline CDR1 reads MNHEY; CDR2 reads SVGAGI. The CDR3 has 11 residues. In nucleotides, the CDR3 is TGTGCCAGCATCGGGAAGGAAGGCTACACCTTC. Its protein product is CASIGKEGYTF.

This chain uses TRBV7-2 with TRBJ1-5; maybe TRBD1 (5 bases). Looked up from germline, CDR1 is SGHTA and CDR2 is FQGNSA. V was trimmed by 3 bases and J by 3 bases, leaving 9 bases between them. The CDR3 runs 14 residues. The CDR3 DNA reads TGTGCCAGCAGCTTGGGACTGACCAATCAGCCCCAGCATTTT. This sequence encodes CASSLGLTNQPQHF.

The rearrangement joins TRBV9 to TRBJ1-1, with a possible D match to TRBD1 (5 bases). The CDR3 extends over 14 amino acids. Trimming left V 7 bases short and J 2 bases short, with 15 bases between. Looked up from germline, CDR1 is SGDLS and CDR2 is YYNGEE. The CDR3 region is CASGRGDGNTEAFF. For the CDR3, the DNA is TGTGCCAGCGGGCGGGGGGACGGTAACACTGAAGCTTTCTTT.

This clone was picked up a small number of times. The chain is built from TRBV4-1 and TRBJ1-3; D gene uncertain. CDR3 size: 15 residues. V was trimmed by 3 bases and J by 3 bases, leaving 12 bases between them. The germline gives CDR1 MGHRA, CDR2 YSYEKL. The CDR3 reads CASSHPPGGGNTIYF. The CDR3 DNA is TGCGCCAGCAGCCATCCTCCCGGCGGTGGAAACACCATATATTTT.

The chain links TRBV5-1 to TRBJ1-2; 9 bases fit TRBD1. The CDR3 is 14 amino acids. Per germline, CDR1 SGHRS and CDR2 YFSETQ. V dropped 0 bases and J dropped 8; count of bases not matched to a gene: 5. The CDR3 DNA reads TGCGCCAGCAGCTTGGGGGAGGACAGGGGCGGCTACACCTTC. This translates into CASSLGEDRGGYTF.

This clone showed up just a few times. The chain is built from TRBV28 and TRBJ1-2; D uncertain. This CDR3 spans 13 amino acids. Trimming took off 0 bases at V and 6 bases at J, with 8 bases between the two ends. Germline CDR1 and CDR2: MDHEN and SYDVKM. For the CDR3, the DNA is TGTGCCAGCAGTTTATGGGGAGCTCATGGCTACACCTTC. It specifies CASSLWGAHGYTF.

The chain links TRBV15 to TRBJ1-5; D gene uncertain. The CDR3 length is 15 residues. V lost 1 base, J lost 2 bases, and 9 bases lay in between. Germline CDR1 is LNHNV and CDR2 is YYDKDF (reference sequence). The CDR3, as DNA: TGTGCCACCAGCAGAGGCGGGGTACGCAATCAGCCCCAGCATTTT. It yields the protein CATSRGGVRNQPQHF. The full variable domain, with the rest looked up from reference TRBV15 and TRBJ1-5, is DAMVIQNPRYQVTQFGKPVTLSCSQTLNHNVMYWYQQKSSQAPKLLFHYYDKDFNNEADTPDNFQSRRPNTSFCFLDIRSPGLGDTAMYLCATSRGGVRNQPQHFGDGTRLSIL.

The gene calls are TRBV19 and TRBJ2-3, with D perhaps TRBD1 (7 bases). The CDR3 extends over 15 amino acids. With 10 bases removed from V and 4 bases from J, the gap between germline ends came to 21 bases. The germline CDR1 and CDR2 sequences are LNHDA and SQIVND (reference sequence). For the CDR3, the DNA is TGTGCCACCGACCCCGGCCAGGGGGGCTCAGATACGCAGTATTTT. It codes for CATDPGQGGSDTQYF. Together with reference TRBV19 and TRBJ2-3, the CDR3 gives the full variable domain: DGGITQSPKYLFRKEGQNVTLSCEQNLNHDAMYWYRQDPGQGLRLIYYSQIVNDFQKGDIAEGYSVSREKKESFPLTVTSAQKNPTAFYLCATDPGQGGSDTQYFGPGTRLTVL.

The chain carries TRBV2 and TRBJ1-2; 9 bases line up with TRBD1. The J segment lost 5 bases and the V segment lost 6 bases, leaving 7 bases of the junction unmatched. There are 14 residues in the CDR3. Per germline, CDR1 SNHLY and CDR2 FYNNEI. The CDR3 DNA follows: TGTGCCAGCAGGGGACAGGGTTTCATATATGGCTACACCTTC. Its protein is CASRGQGFIYGYTF. Full variable domain (missing parts from reference TRBV2 and TRBJ1-2): EPEVTQTPSHQVTQMGQEVILRCVPISNHLYFYWYRQILGQKVEFLVSFYNNEISEKSEIFDDQFSVERPDGSNFTLKIRSTKLEDSAMYFCASRGQGFIYGYTFGSGTRLTVV.

The J gene is TRBJ2-7, the V gene TRBV5-1, with D tentatively TRBD2 (5 bases). Germline-derived CDR1 and CDR2 are SGHRS and YFSETQ. With 0 bases removed from V and 4 bases from J, the gap between germline ends came to 17 bases. This CDR3 region has 16 residues. The CDR3 region has the DNA TGCGCCAGCAGCTTGGCCATGGAAGGAGCGGTTTACGAGCAGTACTTC. This sequence encodes CASSLAMEGAVYEQYF. The entire variable domain, with the rest obtained from reference TRBV5-1 and TRBJ2-7, is as follows: KAGVTQTPRYLIKTRGQQVTLSCSPISGHRSVSWYQQTPGQGLQFLFEYFSETQRNKGNFPGRFSGRQFSNSRSEMNVSTLELGDSALYLCASSLAMEGAVYEQYFGPGTRLTVT.

This clone was seen more than once but under ten times. This sequence joins TRBV5-1 and TRBJ2-5, with a weak D call TRBD1 (6 bases). The CDR3 consists of 17 residues. V lost 0 bases to trimming and J lost 1 base, with 16 bases between them. CDR1 SGHRS and CDR2 YFSETQ come from the germline V gene. The CDR3 spells CASSLGPQQGPQETQYF. The CDR3 nucleotides are TGCGCCAGCAGCTTGGGCCCCCAACAGGGACCCCAAGAGACCCAGTACTTC.

This clone was found a few times. The genes are TRBV7-9 and TRBJ1-5, with D unclear. Germline CDR1 SEHNR, CDR2 FQNEAQ (reference sequence). The CDR3 totals 14 residues. Trimming stripped 1 base from V and 4 bases from J, with 8 bases between. DNA of the CDR3: TGTGCCAGCAGCTTAGGGGTCGGGAATCAGCCCCAGCATTTT. Residues: CASSLGVGNQPQHF.

Concerning this clone itself: Additional DNA sequences in this sample encode the identical CDR3. The chain uses TRBV6-5 and TRBJ1-2, with D possibly being TRBD1 (6 bases). The CDR3 length is 16 residues. V was cut by 2 bases and J by 10 bases, with 23 bases left in between. Germline CDR1 and CDR2: MNHEY and SVGAGI. CDR3 sequence reads: CASSYERHIAGADYTF. The DNA of the CDR3 is TGTGCCAGCAGTTACGAACGCCATATTGCAGGGGCTGACTACACCTTC.